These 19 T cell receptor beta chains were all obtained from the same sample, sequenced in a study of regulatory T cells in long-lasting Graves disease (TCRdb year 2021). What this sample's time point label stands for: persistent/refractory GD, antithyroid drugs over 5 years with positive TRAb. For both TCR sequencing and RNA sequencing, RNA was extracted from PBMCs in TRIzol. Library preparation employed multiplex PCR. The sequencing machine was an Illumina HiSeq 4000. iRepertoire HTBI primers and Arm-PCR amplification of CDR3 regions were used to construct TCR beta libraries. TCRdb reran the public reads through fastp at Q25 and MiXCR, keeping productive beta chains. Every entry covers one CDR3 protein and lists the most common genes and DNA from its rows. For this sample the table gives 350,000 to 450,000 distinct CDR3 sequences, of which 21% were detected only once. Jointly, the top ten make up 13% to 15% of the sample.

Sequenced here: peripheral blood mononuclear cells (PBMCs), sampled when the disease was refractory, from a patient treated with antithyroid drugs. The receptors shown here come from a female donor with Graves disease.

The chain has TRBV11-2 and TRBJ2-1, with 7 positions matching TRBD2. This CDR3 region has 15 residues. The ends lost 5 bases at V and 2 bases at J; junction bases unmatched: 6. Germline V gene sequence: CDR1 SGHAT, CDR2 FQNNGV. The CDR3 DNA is TGTGCCAGCAGCGGAGCGGGATCTGCCTACAATGAGCAGTTCTTC. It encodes CASSGAGSAYNEQFF.

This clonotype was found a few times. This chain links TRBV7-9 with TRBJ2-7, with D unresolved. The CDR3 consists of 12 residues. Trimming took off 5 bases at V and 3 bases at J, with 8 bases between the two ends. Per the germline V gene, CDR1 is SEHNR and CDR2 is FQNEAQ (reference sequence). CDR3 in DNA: TGTGCCAGCAGCACAATCGGCTACGAGCAGTACTTC. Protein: CASSTIGYEQYF.

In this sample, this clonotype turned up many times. The CDR3 sequence is CSARTSNQPQHF. The CDR3 DNA follows: TGCAGTGCTAGGACGTCCAATCAGCCCCAGCATTTT. The J gene is TRBJ1-5, the V gene TRBV20-1; D gene uncertain. CDR3 length: 12 amino acids. Germline V gene data show CDR1 as DFQATT and CDR2 as SNEGSKA (reference sequence). Trimming removed 3 bases at V and 3 bases at J, with 6 bases between.

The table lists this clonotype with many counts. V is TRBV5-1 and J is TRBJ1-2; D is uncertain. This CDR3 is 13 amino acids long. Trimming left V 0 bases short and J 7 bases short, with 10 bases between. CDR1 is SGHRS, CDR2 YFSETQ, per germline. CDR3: CASSLAGQAGYTF. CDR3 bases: TGCGCCAGCAGCTTGGCTGGGCAGGCTGGCTACACCTTC.

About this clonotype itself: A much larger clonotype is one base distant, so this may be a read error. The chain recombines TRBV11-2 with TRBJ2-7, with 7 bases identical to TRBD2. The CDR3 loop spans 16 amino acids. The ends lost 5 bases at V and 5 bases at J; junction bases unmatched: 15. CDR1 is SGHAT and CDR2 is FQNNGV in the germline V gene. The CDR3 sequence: CASSGAQMTSSDEQYF. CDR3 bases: TGTGCCAGCAGCGGTGCCCAGATGACTAGCAGCGACGAGCAGTACTTC.

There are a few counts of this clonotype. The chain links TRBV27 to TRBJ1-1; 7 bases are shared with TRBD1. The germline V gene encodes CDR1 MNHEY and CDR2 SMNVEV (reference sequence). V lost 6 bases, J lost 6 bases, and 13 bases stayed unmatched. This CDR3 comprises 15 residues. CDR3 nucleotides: TGTGCCAGCAGCCCAGGGGGGGGCCTGATTCCTGAAGCTTTCTTT. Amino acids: CASSPGGGLIPEAFF.

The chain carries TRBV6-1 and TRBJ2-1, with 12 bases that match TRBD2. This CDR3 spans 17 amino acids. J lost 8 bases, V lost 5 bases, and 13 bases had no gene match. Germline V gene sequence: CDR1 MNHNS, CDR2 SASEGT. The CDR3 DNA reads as TGTGCCAGCAGTAACAGAACTAGCGGGAGGCCCCCGGATGAGCAGTTCTTC. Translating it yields CASSNRTSGRPPDEQFF.

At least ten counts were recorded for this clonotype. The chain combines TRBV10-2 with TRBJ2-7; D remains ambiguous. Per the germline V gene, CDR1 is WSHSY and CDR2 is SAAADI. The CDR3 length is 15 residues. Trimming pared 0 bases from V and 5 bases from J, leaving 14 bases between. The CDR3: CASSESHDNLDEQYF. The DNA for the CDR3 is TGCGCCAGCAGTGAGTCGCATGATAATCTGGACGAGCAGTACTTC.

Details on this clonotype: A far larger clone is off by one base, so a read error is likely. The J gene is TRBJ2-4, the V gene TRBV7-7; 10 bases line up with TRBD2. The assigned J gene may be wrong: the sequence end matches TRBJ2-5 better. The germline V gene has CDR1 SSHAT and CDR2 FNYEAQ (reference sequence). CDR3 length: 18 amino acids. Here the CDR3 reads CASSLGTSERDSIETQYF. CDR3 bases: TGTGCCAGCAGCCTCGGGACTAGCGAGAGGGATTCGATAGAGACCCAGTACTTC.

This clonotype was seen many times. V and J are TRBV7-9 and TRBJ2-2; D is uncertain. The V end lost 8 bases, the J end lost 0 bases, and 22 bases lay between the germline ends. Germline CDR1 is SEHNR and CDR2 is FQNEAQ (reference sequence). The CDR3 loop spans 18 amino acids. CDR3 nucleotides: TGTGCCAGCTACCGTGGGGTCGGCAGGCGATCGAACACCGGGGAGCTGTTTTTT. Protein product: CASYRGVGRRSNTGELFF.

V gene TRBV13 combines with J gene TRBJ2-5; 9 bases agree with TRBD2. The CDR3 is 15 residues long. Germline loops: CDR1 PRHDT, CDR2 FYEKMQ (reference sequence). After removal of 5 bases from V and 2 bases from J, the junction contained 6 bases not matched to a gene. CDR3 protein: CASSIRLAEQETQYF. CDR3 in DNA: TGTGCCAGCAGCATCCGACTAGCGGAGCAAGAGACCCAGTACTTC.

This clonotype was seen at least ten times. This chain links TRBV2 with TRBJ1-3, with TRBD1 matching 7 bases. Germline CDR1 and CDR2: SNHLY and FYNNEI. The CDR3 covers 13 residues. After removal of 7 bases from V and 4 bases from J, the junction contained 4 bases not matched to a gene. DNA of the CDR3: TGTGCCAGCAATCCGGACAGGGGAAACACCATATATTTT. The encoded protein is CASNPDRGNTIYF.

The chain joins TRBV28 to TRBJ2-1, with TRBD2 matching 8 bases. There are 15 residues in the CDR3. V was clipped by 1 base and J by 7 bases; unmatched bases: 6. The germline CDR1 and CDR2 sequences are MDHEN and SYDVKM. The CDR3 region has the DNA TGTGCCAGCAGTTTATTCGGGAGGGGGAGGAATGAGCAGTTCTTC. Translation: CASSLFGRGRNEQFF.

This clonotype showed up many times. CDR3 in amino acids: CASSLDRGELFF. The CDR3 DNA reads as TGTGCCAGCAGCTTAGATCGGGGGGAGCTGTTTTTT. The chain employs TRBV7-3 and TRBJ2-2; no clear D. The CDR3 sequence is 12 residues long. Trimming pared 2 bases from V and 8 bases from J, leaving 6 bases between. Per germline, CDR1 SGHTA and CDR2 FQGTGA.

CDR3 in amino acids: CSVELSGDKETQYF. The CDR3 region has the DNA TGCAGCGTTGAATTATCCGGGGACAAAGAGACCCAGTACTTC. The chain uses TRBV29-1 and TRBJ2-5, with D possibly matching TRBD1 (6 bases). This CDR3 contains 14 residues. Trimming shortened V by 2 bases and J by 3 bases, and 13 bases separated the two germline ends. Germline V gene lookup returns CDR1 SQVTM and CDR2 ANQGSEA.

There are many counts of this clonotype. The CDR3 DNA reads as TGCGCCAGCAGTGAGTCGATAGCAGGGGCTTCGTATACCGGGGAGCTGTTTTTT. Its protein is CASSESIAGASYTGELFF. The V gene is TRBV10-1, the J gene TRBJ2-2, with D tentatively TRBD1 (6 bases). Germline lookup yields CDR1 WNHNN and CDR2 SYGVQD (reference sequence). V was clipped by 0 bases and J by 5 bases, with 19 bases between them. This CDR3 is 18 amino acids long.

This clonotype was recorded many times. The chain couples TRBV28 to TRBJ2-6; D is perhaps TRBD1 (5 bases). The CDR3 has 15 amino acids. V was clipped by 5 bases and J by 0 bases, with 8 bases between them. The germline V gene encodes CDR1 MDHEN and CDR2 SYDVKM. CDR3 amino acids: CASSSDSSGANVLTF. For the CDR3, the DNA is TGTGCCAGCAGTAGCGACAGCTCTGGGGCCAACGTCCTGACTTTC. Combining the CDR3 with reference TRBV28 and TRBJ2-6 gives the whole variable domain DVKVTQSSRYLVKRTGEKVFLECVQDMDHENMFWYRQDPGLGLRLIYFSYDVKMKEKGDIPEGYSVSREKKERFSLILESASTNQTSMYLCASSSDSSGANVLTFGAGSRLTVL.

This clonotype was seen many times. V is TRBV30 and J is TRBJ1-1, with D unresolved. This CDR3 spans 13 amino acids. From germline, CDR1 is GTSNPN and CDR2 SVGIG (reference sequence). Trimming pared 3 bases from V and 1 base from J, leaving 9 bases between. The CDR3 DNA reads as TGTGCCTGGAGCCCAGATGGGAACACTGAAGCTTTCTTT. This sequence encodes CAWSPDGNTEAFF.

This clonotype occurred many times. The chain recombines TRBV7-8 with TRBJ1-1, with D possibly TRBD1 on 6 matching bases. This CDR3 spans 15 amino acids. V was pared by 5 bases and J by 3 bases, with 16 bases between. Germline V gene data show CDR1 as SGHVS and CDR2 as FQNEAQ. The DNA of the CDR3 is TGTGCCAGCAGCAACGGGGGAGGGGGATACACTGAAGCTTTCTTT. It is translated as CASSNGGGGYTEAFF.